A selection of T cell receptor beta chains follows, all from one sample in a study of PD-1 blockade in mismatch repair-deficient tumors. Sequenced by immunoSEQ multiplex PCR; TCRdb stores in-frame clones only, minus some. The sample includes about 100,000 clones, 82% seen only once; the top ten take around 5.8%. The sequenced sample was peripheral blood, obtained approximately 35 weeks after starting pembrolizumab. The source of these receptors is an adult with mismatch repair-deficient cancer. The CDR3 runs from the conserved cysteine through the conserved F or W. The order of the fields is CDR3 protein, J gene, V gene.

CDR3: CASSLFSGLGGTDTQYF
J: TRBJ2-3
V: TRBV27

CDR3: CASSLSRQKQNIQYF
J: TRBJ2-4
V: TRBV27

CDR3: CASSETGDLFGQYF
J: TRBJ2-7
V: TRBV28

CDR3: CAIKGGSGTGELFF
J: TRBJ2-2
V: TRBV10-3

CDR3: CASSVEGDRGSYGYTF
J: TRBJ1-2
V: TRBV9

CDR3: CASSTYGISGNTIYF
J: TRBJ1-3
V: TRBV9

CDR3: CASSEDRDAGELFF
J: TRBJ2-2
V: TRBV7-9

CDR3: CASRRSGTPYGYTF
J: TRBJ1-2
V: TRBV6-5

CDR3: CASSNRDSYEQYF
J: TRBJ2-7
V: TRBV7-9

CDR3: CASRRLAGGTNEQFF
J: TRBJ2-1
V: TRBV7-2

CDR3: CASSMGQQVRGVETQYF
J: TRBJ2-5
V: TRBV19

CDR3: CASSPTGPGDGYTF
J: TRBJ1-2
V: TRBV18

CDR3: CASSLQGTYEQYF
J: TRBJ2-7
V: TRBV11-3

CDR3: CASSFDTGELFF
J: TRBJ2-2
V: TRBV13

CDR3: CASSQEQGADEQFF
J: TRBJ2-1
V: TRBV4-3